One and the same sample provided the 11 T cell receptor beta chains below, sequenced in a study of CXCR3-negative and CXCR3-positive naive CD8 T cells (dated by TCRdb to the late 2010s). Broader findings and caveats from the paper: TRB CDR3s from CXCR3-positive naive cells showed higher hydrophobicity (lower Kidera factor 4), lower energy, and higher strength and volume indices than CXCR3-negative naive cells.

Sequencing took place on a NextSeq 550. The Human TCR Profiling Kit (MiLaboratory) was used to prepare UMI-labeled 5' RACE TRB cDNA libraries. TCRdb reprocessed the reads, so every CDR3 protein sequence counts as one entry and DNA is not shown. The table for this sample lists about 150,000 distinct CDR3 sequences. The ten largest account for just under 0.5% of the sample. The antigens these receptors bind are not known. Input material: naive CXCR3+ CD8+ T cells from blood. The cell subset or site label, read with the paper, signifies: CD45RO-CCR7+CD27+CD95- naive CD8+ T cells expressing CXCR3 (TNR3+). These receptors all come from a human donor in good health. Some clones in this sample may be carry-over from other donors' samples.

The chain joins TRBV10-3 to TRBJ1-2; the D call from TCRdb, TRBD1, cannot be confirmed without DNA. The CDR3 runs to 13 residues. Germline CDR1 ENHRY, CDR2 SYGVKD. The CDR3 here is CAISGTGNNGYTF.

V usage is TRBV11-2 and J usage is TRBJ2-5; TCRdb returns TRBD2, unconfirmable since there is no DNA. Germline V gives CDR1 SGHAT, CDR2 FQNNGV. The CDR3 consists of 16 residues. The CDR3 is CASSSGTSGTWETQYF.

The chain uses TRBV29-1 and TRBJ2-3. CDR3 length equals 13 residues. Germline V CDR1 and CDR2: SQVTM, ANQGSEA. The CDR3 region is CSVAGGKTDTQYF.

The chain is built from TRBV9 and TRBJ1-6. The CDR3 contains 15 residues. Germline CDR1 SGDLS, CDR2 YYNGEE. The CDR3 region is CASSVNGDRGSPLHF.

CDR3: CASSQVTGFTWYDNEQFF. The rearrangement uses TRBV14 and TRBJ2-1; TCRdb calls TRBD1, which cannot be checked without DNA. This CDR3 is 18 amino acids long. Germline assignment: CDR1 SGHDN and CDR2 FVKESK.

The rearrangement uses TRBV19 and TRBJ2-3; as DNA is missing, the TRBD1 call by TCRdb cannot be tested. The germline V gene encodes CDR1 LNHDA and CDR2 SQIVND (reference sequence). CDR3 size: 15 residues. The CDR3 loop reads CASSIVSGATDTQYF.

The chain couples TRBV27 to TRBJ2-7; TCRdb returns TRBD2, unconfirmable since there is no DNA. CDR1 is MNHEY and CDR2 is SMNVEV in the germline V gene (reference sequence). The CDR3 sequence is 16 residues long. Here the CDR3 reads CASSLYPGGGYNEQYF.

The chain employs TRBV7-9 and TRBJ2-7; TCRdb selects TRBD2, and the lack of DNA leaves this call unchecked. Germline loops: CDR1 SEHNR, CDR2 FQNEAQ (reference sequence). The CDR3 is 14 amino acids. CDR3 sequence: CASSEKAGFDEQYF.

This rearrangement joins TRBV28 to TRBJ2-7; no DNA is available, so the TRBD1 call from TCRdb remains unchecked. Germline V gives CDR1 MDHEN, CDR2 SYDVKM. The CDR3 is 14 residues long. This CDR3 reads CASSLRGASYEQYF.

This rearrangement joins TRBV7-6 to TRBJ1-1; TCRdb's D gene call, TRBD1, goes unchecked for lack of DNA. In germline, CDR1 is SGHVS, CDR2 FNYEAQ. The CDR3 totals 15 residues. The CDR3 loop reads CASSGLQAMNTEAFF. Drawing the rest from reference TRBV7-6 and TRBJ1-1, the complete variable domain is GAGVSQSPRYKVTKRGQDVALRCDPISGHVSLYWYRQALGQGPEFLTYFNYEAQQDKSGLPNDRFSAERPEGSISTLTIQRTEQRDSAMYRCASSGLQAMNTEAFFGQGTRLTVV.

This chain's CDR3 is CSGGSLDDTEAFF. The chain is built from TRBV29-1 and TRBJ1-1. Germline V CDR1 and CDR2: SQVTM, ANQGSEA. The CDR3 spans 13 residues.